One sample yielded the 10 T cell receptor beta chains listed below, sequenced in a study of long-term antiretroviral therapy in people with HIV. Researchers ran immunoSEQ v3.0 at survey level. Clones were sequenced by immunoSEQ multiplex PCR, and TCRdb holds only the in-frame ones, with some missing. The repertoire consists of some 29,000 clones, with about 97% occurring once and the leading ten covering less than 2.5%. The starting material was unsorted PBMCs, obtained 7.6 years after starting antiretroviral therapy. All receptors come from a man aged 25-45 years with HIV.

V is TRBV13 and J is TRBJ1-1; the D is unclear. The V end was cut by 6 bases, the J end by 5 bases, with 7 bases between. This CDR3 region has 11 residues. Per the germline V gene, CDR1 is PRHDT and CDR2 is FYEKMQ (reference sequence). This CDR3 reads CASRGRTEAFF. The CDR3 nucleotides are TGTGCCAGCAGAGGTCGTACTGAAGCTTTCTTT.

This rearrangement joins TRBV29-1 to TRBJ1-1; D call uncertain. Per the germline V gene, CDR1 is SQVTM and CDR2 is ANQGSEA. The CDR3 contains 11 residues. Deletions cut 1 base from V and 11 bases from J, with 11 bases between. CDR3 in amino acids: CSVEGRAKAFF. CDR3 sequence (DNA): TGCAGCGTTGAAGGGCGGGCGAAGGCTTTCTTT. Together with reference TRBV29-1 and TRBJ1-1, the CDR3 gives the full variable domain: SAVISQKPSRDICQRGTSLTIQCQVDSQVTMMFWYRQQPGQSLTLIATANQGSEATYESGFVIDKFPISRPNLTFSTLTVSNMSPEDSSIYLCSVEGRAKAFFGQGTRLTVV.

This chain uses TRBV4-2 with TRBJ2-2, with D tentatively TRBD2 (5 bases). Germline-derived CDR1 and CDR2 are LGHNA and YNFKEQ. The CDR3 spans 16 residues. Trimming took off 0 bases at V and 4 bases at J, with 12 bases between the two ends. In DNA, the CDR3 is TGTGCCAGCAGCCAAGACAGTGGAGGCGTCACCGGGGAGCTGTTTTTT. Its translation: CASSQDSGGVTGELFF.

The genes are TRBV27 and TRBJ1-1, with D possibly being TRBD1 (5 bases). The V end lost 1 base, the J end lost 3 bases, and 15 bases lay between the germline ends. CDR1 and CDR2 (germline): MNHEY, SMNVEV (reference sequence). The CDR3 sequence is 16 residues long. The chain's CDR3 is CASSLWARLGDTEAFF. The CDR3 coding sequence is TGTGCCAGCAGTTTATGGGCACGGCTGGGGGACACTGAAGCTTTCTTT.

The chain couples TRBV5-8 to TRBJ2-5; possible D gene TRBD1, 6 bases. V lost 4 bases to trimming and J lost 4 bases, with 11 bases between them. The germline V gene has CDR1 SGHTS and CDR2 YDEGEE. The CDR3 contains 13 residues. The CDR3 sequence: CASSPGVGETQYF. The CDR3, as DNA: TGTGCCAGCAGCCCAGGGGTGGGAGAGACCCAGTACTTC. Full variable domain (rest looked up from reference TRBV5-8 and TRBJ2-5): EAGVTQSPTHLIKTRGQQATLRCSPISGHTSVYWYQQALGLGLQFLLWYDEGEERNRGNFPPRFSGRQFPNYSSELNVNALELEDSALYLCASSPGVGETQYFGPGTRLLVL.

A single count supports this clone. V and J are TRBV12-5 and TRBJ2-7; D possibly matches TRBD1 or TRBD2 (5 bases each). Germline CDR1 reads LGHNT; CDR2 reads FRNRAP. The V end lost 6 bases, the J end lost 1 base, and 16 bases lay between the germline ends. The CDR3 extends over 15 amino acids. The CDR3 DNA reads as TGTGCTAGTGGCGTGGGGACGCAGGGTTCCTACGAGCAGTACTTC. Translating gives CASGVGTQGSYEQYF.

The V and J genes are TRBV6-5 and TRBJ2-7; D is undetermined. Germline CDR1 and CDR2: MNHEY and SVGAGI. The CDR3 spans 14 residues. Trimming took 2 bases from V and 2 from J, leaving 10 bases between them. CDR3 in amino acids: CASSYRNIPYEQYF. The DNA for the CDR3 is TGTGCCAGCAGTTACCGAAATATACCCTACGAGCAGTACTTC.

The chain joins TRBV7-9 to TRBJ1-1; D gene ambiguous. This CDR3 has 13 residues. Germline assignment: CDR1 SEHNR and CDR2 FQNEAQ (reference sequence). In DNA form, the CDR3 reads TGTGCGGGCAAGACGGAATCGAACACTGAAGCTTTCTTT. Amino acids: CAGKTESNTEAFF.

The V and J genes are TRBV13 and TRBJ2-7, with D possibly matching TRBD2 (6 bases). CDR3 length: 15 amino acids. The V end was cut by 2 bases, the J end by 3 bases, with 14 bases between. In germline, CDR1 is PRHDT, CDR2 FYEKMQ (reference sequence). Written as DNA, the CDR3 is TGTGCCAGCAGCTTAATCGGGAGTATGGGCTACGAGCAGTACTTC. Amino acids: CASSLIGSMGYEQYF.

The chain links TRBV10-3 to TRBJ2-1, with D hard to call. CDR3 length equals 17 residues. Trimming left V 2 bases short and J 0 bases short, with 14 bases between. Germline lookup yields CDR1 ENHRY and CDR2 SYGVKD. CDR3 sequence: CAISEVSQLNSYNEQFF. The CDR3 DNA is TGTGCCATCAGTGAGGTATCGCAACTCAACTCCTACAATGAGCAGTTCTTC.